Listed here is a single T cell receptor beta chain. Its antigen is not identified. This specimen comes from a study of T-cell reconstitution after alpha-beta-depleted transplantation in children. Study-wide results and caveats: It was newly produced T cells that mostly accounted for T-cell counts and diversity one year after transplant. For some patients, TCRbeta diversity was high at day 60 because of recipient T cells and thymic progenitors that survived. Roughly two months post-transplant, alpha-beta T cells reportedly originated from several hundred graft clones that had expanded.

Unique molecular identifiers were used to barcode this TCRbeta library. TCRdb reprocessed the PCR reads with MiXCR, giving one entry per CDR3 protein. Found here are 440,000 or so distinct CDR3 sequences, 43% of them singletons; the top ten hold 25% to 30%. Trimming left V 3 bases short and J 6 bases short, with 9 bases between. There are 11 residues in the CDR3. Germline V CDR1 and CDR2: GTSNPN, SVGIG (reference sequence). This rearrangement joins TRBV30 to TRBJ2-7, with D perhaps matching TRBD2 (6 bases). Sequenced here: PBMCs, sampled before TCRalphabeta/CD19-depleted stem cell transplant. The receptor was derived from a girl aged 2 to 9 with aplastic anemia, due to receive a stem cell transplant. This chain's CDR3 is CAWSGSVEQYF. The CDR3 DNA reads TGTGCCTGGAGCGGGAGTGTCGAGCAGTACTTC.